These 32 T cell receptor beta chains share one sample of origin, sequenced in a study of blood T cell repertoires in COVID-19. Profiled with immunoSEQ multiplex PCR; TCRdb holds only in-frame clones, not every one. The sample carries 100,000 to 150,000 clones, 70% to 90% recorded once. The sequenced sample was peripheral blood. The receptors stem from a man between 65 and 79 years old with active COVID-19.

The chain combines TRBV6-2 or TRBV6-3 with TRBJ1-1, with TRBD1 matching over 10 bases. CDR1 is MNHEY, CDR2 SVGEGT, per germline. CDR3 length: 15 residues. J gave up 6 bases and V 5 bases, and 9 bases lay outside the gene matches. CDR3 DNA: TGTGCCAGCAGTGACAGGGACAGGGGAGCTGCTGAAGCTTTCTTT. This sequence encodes CASSDRDRGAAEAFF.

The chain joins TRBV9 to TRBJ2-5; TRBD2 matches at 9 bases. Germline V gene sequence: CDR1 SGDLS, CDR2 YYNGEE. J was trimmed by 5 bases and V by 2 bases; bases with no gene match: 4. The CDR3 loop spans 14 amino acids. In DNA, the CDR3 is TGTGCCAGCAGCGTTAGCGGGAGTACGGAGACCCAGTACTTC. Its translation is CASSVSGSTETQYF.

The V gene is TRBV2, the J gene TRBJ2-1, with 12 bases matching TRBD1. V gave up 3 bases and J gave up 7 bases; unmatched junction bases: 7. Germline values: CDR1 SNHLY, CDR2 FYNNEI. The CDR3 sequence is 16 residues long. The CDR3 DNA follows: TGTGCCAGCAGTGAGACCCGGGACAGGGGGCCAAATGAGCAGTTCTTC. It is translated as CASSETRDRGPNEQFF.

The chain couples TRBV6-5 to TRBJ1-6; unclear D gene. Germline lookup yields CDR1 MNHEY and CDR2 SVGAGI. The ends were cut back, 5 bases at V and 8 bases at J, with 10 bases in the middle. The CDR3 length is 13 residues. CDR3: CASSNRGDSPLHF. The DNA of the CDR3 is TGTGCCAGCAGTAATCGCGGGGATTCACCCCTCCACTTT.

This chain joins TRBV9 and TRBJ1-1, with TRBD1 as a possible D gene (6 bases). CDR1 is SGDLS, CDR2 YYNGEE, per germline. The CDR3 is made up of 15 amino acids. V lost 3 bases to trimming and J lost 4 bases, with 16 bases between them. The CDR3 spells CASSARGGHPTEAFF. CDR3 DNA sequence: TGTGCCAGCAGCGCGAGGGGGGGCCACCCCACTGAAGCTTTCTTT.

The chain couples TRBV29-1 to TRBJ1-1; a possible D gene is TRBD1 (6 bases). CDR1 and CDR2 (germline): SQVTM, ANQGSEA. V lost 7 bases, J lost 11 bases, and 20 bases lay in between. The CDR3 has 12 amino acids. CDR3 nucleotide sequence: TGCAGCGCTGCGGGTTTCCAGGGGTCGGCTTTCTTT. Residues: CSAAGFQGSAFF.

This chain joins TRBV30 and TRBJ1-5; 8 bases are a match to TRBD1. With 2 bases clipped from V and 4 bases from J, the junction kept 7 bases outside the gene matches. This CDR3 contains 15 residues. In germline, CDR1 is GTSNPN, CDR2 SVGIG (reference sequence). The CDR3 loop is CAWSRTGTGNQPQHF. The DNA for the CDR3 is TGTGCCTGGAGTAGGACAGGGACGGGGAATCAGCCCCAGCATTTT.

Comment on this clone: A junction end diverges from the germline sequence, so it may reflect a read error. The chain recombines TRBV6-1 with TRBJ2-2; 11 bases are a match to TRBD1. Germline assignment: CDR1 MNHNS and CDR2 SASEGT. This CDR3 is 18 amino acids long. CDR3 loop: CASSARQGQGAKTGELFF. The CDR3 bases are TGTGCCAGCAGTGCCCGACAAGGACAGGGGGCGAAGACCGGGGAGCTGTTTTTT.

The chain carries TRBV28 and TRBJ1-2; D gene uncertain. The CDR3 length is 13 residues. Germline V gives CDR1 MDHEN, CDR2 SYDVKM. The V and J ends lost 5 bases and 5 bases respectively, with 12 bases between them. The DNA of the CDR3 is TGTGCCAGCAGTGCCAACAGTTGGTATGGCTACACCTTC. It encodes CASSANSWYGYTF.

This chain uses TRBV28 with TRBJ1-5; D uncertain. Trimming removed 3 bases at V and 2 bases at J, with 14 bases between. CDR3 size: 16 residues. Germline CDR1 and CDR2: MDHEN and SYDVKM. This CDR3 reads CASSFPDRGGNQPQHF. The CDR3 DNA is TGTGCCAGCAGTTTTCCCGACCGCGGGGGCAATCAGCCCCAGCATTTT.

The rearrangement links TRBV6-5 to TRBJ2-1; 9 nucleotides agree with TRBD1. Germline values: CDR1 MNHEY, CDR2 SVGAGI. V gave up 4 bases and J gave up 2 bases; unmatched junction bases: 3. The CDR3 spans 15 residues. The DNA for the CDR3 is TGTGCCAGCAGTTCCCGGGACAGGGCCTACAATGAGCAGTTCTTC. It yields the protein CASSSRDRAYNEQFF.

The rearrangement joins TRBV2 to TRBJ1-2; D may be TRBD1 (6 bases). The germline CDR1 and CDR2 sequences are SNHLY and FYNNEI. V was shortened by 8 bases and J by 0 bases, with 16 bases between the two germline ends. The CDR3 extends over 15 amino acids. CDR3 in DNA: TGTGCCAGCCCACTACAGGGAAACCCTAACTATGGCTACACCTTC. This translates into CASPLQGNPNYGYTF. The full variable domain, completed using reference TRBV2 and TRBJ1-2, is EPEVTQTPSHQVTQMGQEVILRCVPISNHLYFYWYRQILGQKVEFLVSFYNNEISEKSEIFDDQFSVERPDGSNFTLKIRSTKLEDSAMYFCASPLQGNPNYGYTFGSGTRLTVV.

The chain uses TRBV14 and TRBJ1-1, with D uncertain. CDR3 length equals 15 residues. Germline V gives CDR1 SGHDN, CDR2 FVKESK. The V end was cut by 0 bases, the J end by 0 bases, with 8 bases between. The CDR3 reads CASSQDLGMNTEAFF. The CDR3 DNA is TGTGCCAGCAGCCAAGATCTTGGCATGAACACTGAAGCTTTCTTT.

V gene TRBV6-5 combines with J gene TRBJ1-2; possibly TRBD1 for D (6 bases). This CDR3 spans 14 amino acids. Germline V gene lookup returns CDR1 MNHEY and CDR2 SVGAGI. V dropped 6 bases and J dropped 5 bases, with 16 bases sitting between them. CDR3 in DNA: TGTGCCAGCAGGGACAGTTCCCGCATTTATGGCTACACCTTC. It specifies CASRDSSRIYGYTF.

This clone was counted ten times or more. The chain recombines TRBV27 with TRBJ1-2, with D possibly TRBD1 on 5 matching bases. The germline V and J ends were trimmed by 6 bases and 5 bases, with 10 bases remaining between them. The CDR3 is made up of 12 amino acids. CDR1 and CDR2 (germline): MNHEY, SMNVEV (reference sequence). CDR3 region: CASRGGDYGYTF. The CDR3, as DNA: TGTGCCAGCAGGGGAGGGGATTATGGCTACACCTTC.

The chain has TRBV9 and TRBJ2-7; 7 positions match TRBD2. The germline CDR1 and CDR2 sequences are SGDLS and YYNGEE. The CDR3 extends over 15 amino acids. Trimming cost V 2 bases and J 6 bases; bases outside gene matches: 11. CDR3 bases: TGTGCCAGCAGCGTTGGAGGGACGGGACTATCCGAGCAGTACTTC. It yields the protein CASSVGGTGLSEQYF.

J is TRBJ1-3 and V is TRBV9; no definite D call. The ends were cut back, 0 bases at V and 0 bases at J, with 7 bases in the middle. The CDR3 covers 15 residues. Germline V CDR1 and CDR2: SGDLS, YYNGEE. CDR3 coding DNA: TGTGCCAGCAGCGTAGGGAGGAACTCTGGAAACACCATATATTTT. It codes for CASSVGRNSGNTIYF.

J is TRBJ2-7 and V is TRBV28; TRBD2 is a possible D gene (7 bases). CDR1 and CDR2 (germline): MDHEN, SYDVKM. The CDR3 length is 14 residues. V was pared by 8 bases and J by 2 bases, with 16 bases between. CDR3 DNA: TGTGCCAGCTGGGAGGAGGGGGGGACCTACGAGCAGTACTTC. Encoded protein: CASWEEGGTYEQYF.

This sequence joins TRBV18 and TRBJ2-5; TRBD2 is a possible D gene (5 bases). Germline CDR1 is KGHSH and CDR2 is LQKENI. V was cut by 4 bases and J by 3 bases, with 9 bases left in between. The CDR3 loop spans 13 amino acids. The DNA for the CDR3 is TGTGCCAGCTCACTAAGACTAAAAGAGACCCAGTACTTC. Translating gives CASSLRLKETQYF.

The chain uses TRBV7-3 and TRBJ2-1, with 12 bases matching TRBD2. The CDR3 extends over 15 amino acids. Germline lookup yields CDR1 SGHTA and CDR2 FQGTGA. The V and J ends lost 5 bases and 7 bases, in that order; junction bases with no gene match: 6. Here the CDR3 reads CASSERLAGVNEQFF. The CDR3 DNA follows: TGTGCCAGCAGCGAACGACTAGCGGGAGTGAATGAGCAGTTCTTC.

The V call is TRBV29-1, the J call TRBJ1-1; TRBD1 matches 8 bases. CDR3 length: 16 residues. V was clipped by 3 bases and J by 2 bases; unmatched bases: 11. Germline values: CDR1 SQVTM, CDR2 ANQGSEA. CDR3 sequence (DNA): TGCAGCGTTGAGGGCTCTTGGGGACAGGTTAACACTGAAGCTTTCTTT. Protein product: CSVEGSWGQVNTEAFF.

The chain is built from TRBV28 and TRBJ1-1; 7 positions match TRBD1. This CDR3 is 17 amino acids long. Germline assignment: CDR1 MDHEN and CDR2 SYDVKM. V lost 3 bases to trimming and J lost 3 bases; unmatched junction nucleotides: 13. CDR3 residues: CASSFERPRQGHTEAFF. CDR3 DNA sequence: TGTGCCAGCAGTTTCGAACGGCCACGACAGGGCCACACTGAAGCTTTCTTT.

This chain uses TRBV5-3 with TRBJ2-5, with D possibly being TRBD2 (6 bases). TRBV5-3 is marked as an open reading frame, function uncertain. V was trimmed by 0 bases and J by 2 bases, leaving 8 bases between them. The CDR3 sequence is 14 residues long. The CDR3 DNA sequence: TGTGCCAGAAGCTTGGTAGCGGCTCAAGAGACCCAGTACTTC. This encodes CARSLVAAQETQYF.

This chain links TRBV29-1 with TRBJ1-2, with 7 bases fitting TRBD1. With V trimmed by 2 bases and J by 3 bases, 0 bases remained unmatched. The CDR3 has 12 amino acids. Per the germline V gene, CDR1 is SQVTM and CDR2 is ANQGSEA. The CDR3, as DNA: TGCAGCGTTGAAACAGGGGACTATGGCTACACCTTC. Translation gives CSVETGDYGYTF.

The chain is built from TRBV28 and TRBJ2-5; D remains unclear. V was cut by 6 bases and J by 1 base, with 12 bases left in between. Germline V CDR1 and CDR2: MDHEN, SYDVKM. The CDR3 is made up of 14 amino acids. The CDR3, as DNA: TGTGCCAGCAGGGGCCGGCGTACCCAAGAGACCCAGTACTTC. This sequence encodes CASRGRRTQETQYF. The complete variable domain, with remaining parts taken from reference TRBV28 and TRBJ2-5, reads DVKVTQSSRYLVKRTGEKVFLECVQDMDHENMFWYRQDPGLGLRLIYFSYDVKMKEKGDIPEGYSVSREKKERFSLILESASTNQTSMYLCASRGRRTQETQYFGPGTRLLVL.

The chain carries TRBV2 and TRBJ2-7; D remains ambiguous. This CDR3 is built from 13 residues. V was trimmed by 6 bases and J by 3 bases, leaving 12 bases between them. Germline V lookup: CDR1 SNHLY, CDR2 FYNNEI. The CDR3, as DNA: TGTGCCAGCAGGAGGAAAGGAATCTACGAGCAGTACTTC. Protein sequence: CASRRKGIYEQYF.

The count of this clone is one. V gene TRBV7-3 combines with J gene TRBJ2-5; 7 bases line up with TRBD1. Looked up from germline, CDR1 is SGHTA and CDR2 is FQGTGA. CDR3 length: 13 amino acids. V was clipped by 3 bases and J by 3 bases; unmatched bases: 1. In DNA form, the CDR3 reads TGTGCCAGCAGCTTTGACAGGGAAGAGACCCAGTACTTC. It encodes CASSFDREETQYF.

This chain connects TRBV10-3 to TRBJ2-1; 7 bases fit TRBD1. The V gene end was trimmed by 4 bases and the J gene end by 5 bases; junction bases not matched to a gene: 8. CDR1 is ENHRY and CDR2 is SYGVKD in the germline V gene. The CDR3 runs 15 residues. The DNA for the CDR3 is TGTGCCATCAGTGGGATACAGGGGCAAAACAATGAGCAGTTCTTC. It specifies CAISGIQGQNNEQFF.

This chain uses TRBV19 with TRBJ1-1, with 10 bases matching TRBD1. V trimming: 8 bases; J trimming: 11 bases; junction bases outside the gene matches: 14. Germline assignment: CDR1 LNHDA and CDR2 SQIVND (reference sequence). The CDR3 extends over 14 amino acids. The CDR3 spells CASAITGQGREAFF. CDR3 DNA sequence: TGTGCCAGTGCGATTACGGGACAGGGGAGAGAGGCTTTCTTT. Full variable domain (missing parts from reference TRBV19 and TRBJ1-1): DGGITQSPKYLFRKEGQNVTLSCEQNLNHDAMYWYRQDPGQGLRLIYYSQIVNDFQKGDIAEGYSVSREKKESFPLTVTSAQKNPTAFYLCASAITGQGREAFFGQGTRLTVV.

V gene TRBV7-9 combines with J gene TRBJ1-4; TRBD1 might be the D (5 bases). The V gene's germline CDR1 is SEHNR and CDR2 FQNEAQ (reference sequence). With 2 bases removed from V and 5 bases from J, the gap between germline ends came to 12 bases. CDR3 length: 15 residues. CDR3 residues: CASSLRQGSNEKLFF. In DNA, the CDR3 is TGTGCCAGCAGCTTAAGGCAGGGCTCAAATGAAAAACTGTTTTTT.

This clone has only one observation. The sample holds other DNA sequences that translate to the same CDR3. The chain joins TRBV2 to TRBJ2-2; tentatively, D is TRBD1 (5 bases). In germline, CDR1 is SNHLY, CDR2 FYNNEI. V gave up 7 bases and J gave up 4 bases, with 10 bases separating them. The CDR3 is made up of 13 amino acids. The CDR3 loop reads CASTGQGTGELFF. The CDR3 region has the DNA TGTGCCAGCACCGGTCAGGGCACCGGGGAGCTGTTTTTT.

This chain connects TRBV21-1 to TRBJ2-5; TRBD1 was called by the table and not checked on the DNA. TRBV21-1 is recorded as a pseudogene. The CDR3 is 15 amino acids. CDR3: CASSHDRVGRETQYF. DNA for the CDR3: TGTGCCAGCAGCCACGACAGGGTGGGACGAGAGACCCAGTACTTC.